Listed here are 14 T cell receptor beta chains from one sample, sequenced in a study of blood T cell repertoires in COVID-19 (dated by TCRdb to 2019 to 2021). Receptor amplification or capture employed the immunoSEQ multiplex PCR assay. TCRdb carries this immuneACCESS record with in-frame sequences only. Its versions omit some clonotypes, under half of them owing to an unresolved V gene in the studies checked, with the rest unexplained. The sample table holds around 220,000 clones, of which approximately 87% were seen once. About 2.2% of the sample is taken by the ten largest. Sequenced sample: peripheral blood. These receptors originate from a woman aged 45-65 years with acute or convalescent COVID-19.

DNA for the CDR3: TGTGCCAGCAGCCAAGTTTTGGGGCCGTATGGCTACACCTTC. This gives the protein CASSQVLGPYGYTF. V gene TRBV4-2 combines with J gene TRBJ1-2, with D possibly being TRBD1 (5 bases). The V and J ends lost 1 base and 5 bases respectively, with 11 bases between them. Germline loops: CDR1 LGHNA, CDR2 YNFKEQ. This CDR3 is 14 amino acids long.

In DNA form, the CDR3 reads TGTGCCAGCAGTTCCAGTTACCAAGAGACCCAGTACTTC. The encoded protein is CASSSSYQETQYF. V gene TRBV27 combines with J gene TRBJ2-5, with D hard to call. The CDR3 consists of 13 residues. The V and J ends lost 4 bases and 0 bases respectively, with 6 bases between them. Germline CDR1 is MNHEY and CDR2 is SMNVEV (reference sequence).

The chain has TRBV9 and TRBJ2-1; 11 bases fit TRBD2. Per germline, CDR1 SGDLS and CDR2 YYNGEE. V lost 0 bases, J lost 7 bases, and 3 bases stayed unmatched. The CDR3 contains 15 residues. CDR3 nucleotide sequence: TGTGCCAGCAGCGTAGCACTAGCGGGAGTTAATGAGCAGTTCTTC. Residues: CASSVALAGVNEQFF.

This clone has a handful of counts. The gene calls are TRBV19 and TRBJ1-1; the D is unclear. Germline V gene data show CDR1 as LNHDA and CDR2 as SQIVND (reference sequence). The CDR3 totals 13 residues. Trimming removed 3 bases at V and 2 bases at J, with 7 bases between. This CDR3 is CASSIRYNTEAFF. The CDR3 coding sequence is TGTGCCAGTAGTATCCGGTACAACACTGAAGCTTTCTTT.

The V and J genes are TRBV7-2 and TRBJ1-5; D is perhaps TRBD1 (5 bases). Germline CDR1 and CDR2: SGHTA and FQGNSA. The CDR3 has 15 amino acids. V was clipped by 2 bases and J by 0 bases, with 8 bases between them. The CDR3 bases are TGTGCCAGCAGCTTAATCAGGGATAGCAATCAGCCCCAGCATTTT. Residues: CASSLIRDSNQPQHF.

This chain links TRBV10-3 with TRBJ1-2; D may be TRBD1 (5 bases). Germline assignment: CDR1 ENHRY and CDR2 SYGVKD. Trimming stripped 7 bases from V and 4 bases from J, with 13 bases between. The CDR3 runs to 13 residues. The CDR3: CAIMGQDLYGYTF. The CDR3 nucleotides read TGTGCCATCATGGGGCAGGACCTCTATGGCTACACCTTC.

The genes are TRBV5-4 and TRBJ2-5, with 9 bases aligning to TRBD1. The junction had 4 bases not matched to a gene; V was cut back by 2 bases and J by 2 bases. Germline values: CDR1 SGHNT, CDR2 YYREEE (reference sequence). This CDR3 has 15 amino acids. This CDR3 reads CASSLGTGWQETQYF. The CDR3 DNA follows: TGTGCCAGCAGCTTAGGGACAGGGTGGCAAGAGACCCAGTACTTC. Looking up the rest from reference TRBV5-4 and TRBJ2-5 gives the full variable domain: ETGVTQSPTHLIKTRGQQVTLRCSSQSGHNTVSWYQQALGQGPQFIFQYYREEENGRGNFPPRFSGLQFPNYSSELNVNALELDDSALYLCASSLGTGWQETQYFGPGTRLLVL.

This rearrangement joins TRBV21-1 to TRBJ2-7; the table's TRBD2 call for D was not verified on the DNA. TRBV21-1 is listed as a pseudogene. This CDR3 is built from 15 residues. The DNA for the CDR3 is TGTGCCAGCAGCAAATTCCCGGGGCGGGACTACGAGCAGTACTTC. Translating gives CASSKFPGRDYEQYF.

This chain connects TRBV19 to TRBJ2-3; TRBD2 aligns across 8 bases. Germline V gene data show CDR1 as LNHDA and CDR2 as SQIVND (reference sequence). The CDR3 extends over 15 amino acids. Trimming removed 4 bases from V and 4 bases from J; junction bases left unmatched: 7. The CDR3 loop reads CASSTGTRVADTQYF. Here the CDR3 DNA reads TGTGCCAGTAGTACCGGGACTAGGGTAGCAGATACGCAGTATTTT. Looking up the rest from reference TRBV19 and TRBJ2-3 gives the full variable domain: DGGITQSPKYLFRKEGQNVTLSCEQNLNHDAMYWYRQDPGQGLRLIYYSQIVNDFQKGDIAEGYSVSREKKESFPLTVTSAQKNPTAFYLCASSTGTRVADTQYFGPGTRLTVL.

V usage is TRBV6-1 and J usage is TRBJ1-5; 8 bases fit TRBD1. The CDR3 has 14 residues. CDR1 and CDR2 (germline): MNHNS, SASEGT. V lost 3 bases and J lost 7; bases outside the gene matches: 5. CDR3 DNA sequence: TGTGCCAGCAGTGAGACAGGGACAGGACAGCCCCAGCATTTT. Translating gives CASSETGTGQPQHF.

The rearrangement links TRBV5-5 to TRBJ1-2; TRBD1 aligns across 8 bases. In germline, CDR1 is SGHKS, CDR2 YYEKEE (reference sequence). This CDR3 region has 14 residues. The J segment lost 8 bases and the V segment lost 2 bases, leaving 8 bases of the junction unmatched. The CDR3 region is CASSFLDRVGGYTF. The CDR3 DNA reads TGTGCCAGCAGCTTCCTGGACAGGGTGGGGGGCTACACCTTC.

V is TRBV5-6 and J is TRBJ2-5, with 11 positions matching TRBD1. J lost 2 bases, V lost 4 bases, and 1 base had no gene match. CDR1 is SGHDT, CDR2 YYEEEE, per germline. This CDR3 region has 14 residues. CDR3 protein: CASSGDRGQETQYF. In DNA, the CDR3 is TGTGCCAGCAGCGGGGACAGGGGGCAAGAGACCCAGTACTTC.

The chain is built from TRBV7-3 and TRBJ2-7; D is perhaps TRBD1 (5 bases). The CDR3 has 13 amino acids. Deletions cut 5 bases from V and 5 bases from J, with 13 bases between. The V gene's germline CDR1 is SGHTA and CDR2 FQGTGA. The DNA of the CDR3 is TGTGCCAGCAGCACCAATCAGGGTGACGAGCAGTACTTC. It translates to CASSTNQGDEQYF.

V usage is TRBV12-5 and J usage is TRBJ1-5; a possible D gene is TRBD1 (6 bases). The germline V gene encodes CDR1 LGHNT and CDR2 FRNRAP. The germline V and J ends were trimmed by 3 bases and 2 bases, with 14 bases remaining between them. The CDR3 length is 16 residues. The CDR3 loop is CASGFRDTDGNQPQHF. CDR3 coding DNA: TGTGCTAGTGGTTTCCGGGACACTGACGGCAATCAGCCCCAGCATTTT.